This passage covers 28 T cell receptor beta chains from one sample sequenced in a study of OX40 agonist ivuxolimab in advanced cancers. TCRdb's copy holds only in-frame clones and misses some; the assay was immunoSEQ multiplex PCR. The sample shows 60,000 to 75,000 clones, about 86% of them seen only once. The input for sequencing was CD4+ or CD8+ T cells sorted from blood, taken in a trial of the OX40 agonist ivuxolimab. The receptors were sampled from an adult with an advanced solid tumor such as melanoma, head and neck, liver or kidney cancer.

This clone was seen a few times. J is TRBJ2-2 and V is TRBV28; 7 nucleotides match TRBD2. The germline CDR1 and CDR2 sequences are MDHEN and SYDVKM. This CDR3 has 14 amino acids. Germline trimming cut 4 bases from V and 4 bases from J; bases unmatched to any gene: 3. This CDR3 is CASSWGGSTGELFF. As DNA, the CDR3 is TGTGCCAGCAGTTGGGGAGGGTCCACCGGGGAGCTGTTTTTT. Full variable domain (outside the CDR3, taken from reference TRBV28 and TRBJ2-2): DVKVTQSSRYLVKRTGEKVFLECVQDMDHENMFWYRQDPGLGLRLIYFSYDVKMKEKGDIPEGYSVSREKKERFSLILESASTNQTSMYLCASSWGGSTGELFFGEGSRLTVL.

The chain is built from TRBV19 and TRBJ1-1; D might be TRBD1 (6 bases). V lost 6 bases to trimming and J lost 1 base, with 12 bases between them. Germline V gene sequence: CDR1 LNHDA, CDR2 SQIVND (reference sequence). The CDR3 has 14 amino acids. In DNA, the CDR3 is TGTGCCAGTAGGGGGGCGGCGCAGAACACTGAAGCTTTCTTT. Translation gives CASRGAAQNTEAFF.

This rearrangement joins TRBV5-1 to TRBJ2-1; 13 bases fit TRBD2. CDR1 and CDR2 from the germline V gene are SGHRS and YFSETQ. This CDR3 has 15 residues. Trimming cost V 4 bases and J 12 bases; bases outside gene matches: 10. Here the CDR3 reads CASSLRTSGGPRQFF. The CDR3 DNA reads as TGCGCCAGCAGCCTCAGGACTAGCGGGGGACCACGGCAGTTCTTC.

This chain uses TRBV21-1 with TRBJ2-7. TRBV21-1 is described as a pseudogene. The CDR3 is made up of 15 amino acids. In DNA form, the CDR3 reads TGTGCCAGCAGCAAAGGTAATGTGGGTAACTACGAGCAGTACTTC. Protein: CASSKGNVGNYEQYF.

This clone was detected a few times. This chain links TRBV7-3 with TRBJ2-7; 9 bases are shared with TRBD2. Per the germline V gene, CDR1 is SGHTA and CDR2 is FQGTGA. The CDR3 spans 14 residues. V was pared by 5 bases and J by 7 bases, with 9 bases of the junction left unmatched. The CDR3 DNA is TGTGCCAGCAGCATCTCCGGGACTAGCAATGAGCAGTACTTC. Its translation is CASSISGTSNEQYF.

The chain joins TRBV2 to TRBJ2-2; the match to TRBD2 covers 8 bases. The CDR3 contains 15 residues. The V segment lost 6 bases and the J segment 6 bases; nucleotides outside the gene matches: 9. The germline V gene has CDR1 SNHLY and CDR2 FYNNEI. The CDR3 DNA follows: TGTGCCAGCAGCCCCCGGGGGGGCGATGCCGGGGAGCTGTTTTTT. It encodes CASSPRGGDAGELFF.

This rearrangement joins TRBV29-1 to TRBJ2-1; 11 bases are a match to TRBD2. V dropped 8 bases and J dropped 4; count of bases not matched to a gene: 7. CDR1 is SQVTM, CDR2 ANQGSEA, per germline. The CDR3 length is 14 residues. The CDR3 spells CSLTSGESYNEQFF. CDR3 DNA: TGCAGCCTGACTAGCGGGGAAAGTTACAATGAGCAGTTCTTC.

The gene calls are TRBV9 and TRBJ1-5, with a tentative D call TRBD1 (5 bases). V lost 4 bases to trimming and J lost 6 bases, with 11 bases between them. The CDR3 has 13 residues. Looked up from germline, CDR1 is SGDLS and CDR2 is YYNGEE. The CDR3 DNA follows: TGTGCCAGCAGCTATGGTACAGGTCAGCCCCAGCATTTT. Protein sequence: CASSYGTGQPQHF.

CDR3 amino acids: CASRITGDSPLHF. CDR3 DNA sequence: TGTGCCAGCAGAATAACAGGGGATTCACCCCTCCACTTT. The chain joins TRBV6-6 to TRBJ1-6; 7 bases fit TRBD1. This CDR3 has 13 amino acids. CDR1 and CDR2 (germline): MNHNY, SVGAGI (reference sequence). V trimming: 6 bases; J trimming: 8 bases; junction bases outside the gene matches: 4.

The rearrangement joins TRBV11-2 to TRBJ1-6; no definite D call. Germline V gives CDR1 SGHAT, CDR2 FQNNGV. There are 14 residues in the CDR3. The V and J ends lost 7 bases and 10 bases respectively, with 17 bases between them. The CDR3 protein is CASTRGVLDSPLHF. In DNA form, the CDR3 reads TGTGCCAGCACTCGCGGGGTATTAGACTCACCCCTCCACTTT.

The V gene is TRBV7-2, the J gene TRBJ2-7; D possibly corresponds to TRBD1 (6 bases). Germline assignment: CDR1 SGHTA and CDR2 FQGNSA. There are 12 residues in the CDR3. V was pared by 5 bases and J by 4 bases, with 9 bases between. In nucleotides, the CDR3 is TGTGCCAGCAGCCAGGGGCGGTACGAGCAGTACTTC. Its protein product is CASSQGRYEQYF. The complete variable domain, with remaining parts taken from reference TRBV7-2 and TRBJ2-7, reads GAGVSQSPSNKVTEKGKDVELRCDPISGHTALYWYRQSLGQGLEFLIYFQGNSAPDKSGLPSDRFSAERTGGSVSTLTIQRTQQEDSAVYLCASSQGRYEQYFGPGTRLTVT.

This sequence joins TRBV4-2 and TRBJ1-2, with a possible D match to TRBD1 (6 bases). Germline assignment: CDR1 LGHNA and CDR2 YNFKEQ. Trimming took off 0 bases at V and 6 bases at J, with 14 bases between the two ends. The CDR3 loop spans 15 amino acids. The CDR3 region is CASSQDRRQDDGYTF. DNA of the CDR3: TGTGCCAGCAGCCAAGATAGAAGACAGGACGATGGCTACACCTTC.

This chain joins TRBV7-2 and TRBJ1-1; D unclear. The germline gives CDR1 SGHTA, CDR2 FQGNSA. V dropped 5 bases and J dropped 0 bases, with 7 bases sitting between them. The CDR3 is 13 amino acids. The CDR3, as DNA: TGTGCCAGCAGCCTATACATGAACACTGAAGCTTTCTTT. This sequence encodes CASSLYMNTEAFF.

The V call is TRBV30, the J call TRBJ1-3; no firm D call. The CDR3 spans 13 residues. CDR1 is GTSNPN and CDR2 is SVGIG in the germline V gene (reference sequence). V lost 5 bases to trimming and J lost 3 bases, with 11 bases between them. The CDR3 nucleotides are TGTGCCTGGTCCGTTCTGGGTGGAAACACCATATATTTT. Protein sequence: CAWSVLGGNTIYF.

This clone showed up just once. The chain joins TRBV6-5 to TRBJ2-7; no clear D gene. The CDR3 length is 11 residues. Trimming removed 10 bases from V and 5 bases from J, with 12 bases in between. Germline CDR1 reads MNHEY; CDR2 reads SVGAGI. DNA for the CDR3: TGTGCCACAGTCCGGACCCACGAGCAGTACTTC. This encodes CATVRTHEQYF.

The V and J genes are TRBV6-5 and TRBJ1-1, with D hard to call. In germline, CDR1 is MNHEY, CDR2 SVGAGI. Trimming stripped 2 bases from V and 0 bases from J, with 7 bases between. The CDR3 runs 14 residues. The CDR3 sequence is CASSYGSMNTEAFF. CDR3 DNA sequence: TGTGCCAGCAGTTACGGCAGCATGAACACTGAAGCTTTCTTT.

The chain employs TRBV5-1 and TRBJ2-7; 10 bases are shared with TRBD1. Germline trimming cut 4 bases from V and 7 bases from J; bases unmatched to any gene: 8. The CDR3 length is 14 residues. Germline V CDR1 and CDR2: SGHRS, YFSETQ. CDR3: CASSHSGTGDEQYF. The CDR3 DNA reads TGCGCCAGCAGCCACTCCGGGACAGGGGATGAGCAGTACTTC. Full variable domain (missing parts from reference TRBV5-1 and TRBJ2-7): KAGVTQTPRYLIKTRGQQVTLSCSPISGHRSVSWYQQTPGQGLQFLFEYFSETQRNKGNFPGRFSGRQFSNSRSEMNVSTLELGDSALYLCASSHSGTGDEQYFGPGTRLTVT.

The chain carries TRBV19 and TRBJ2-2, with D unclear. Germline V gives CDR1 LNHDA, CDR2 SQIVND (reference sequence). This CDR3 contains 14 residues. Deletions cut 5 bases from V and 5 bases from J, with 12 bases between. CDR3 bases: TGTGCCAGTAGTCTCCACTCTCGTACCGGGGAGCTGTTTTTT. Protein sequence: CASSLHSRTGELFF.

The J gene is TRBJ2-7, the V gene TRBV7-2, with 12 bases that match TRBD2. V trimming: 5 bases; J trimming: 3 bases; junction bases outside the gene matches: 5. This CDR3 is built from 15 residues. CDR1 and CDR2 (germline): SGHTA, FQGNSA. The CDR3 sequence: CASSRRLAGVYEQYF. DNA of the CDR3: TGTGCCAGCAGCCGACGACTAGCGGGGGTCTACGAGCAGTACTTC.

This clone was seen once. The rearrangement uses TRBV19 and TRBJ2-5; 7 bases align to TRBD1. The DNA end favors TRBJ2-7, so the J call may be wrong. The V gene's germline CDR1 is LNHDA and CDR2 SQIVND (reference sequence). The CDR3 runs 12 residues. DNA of the CDR3: TGTGCCAGTAGTACCAACAGGGGCGAGCAGTACTTC. This gives the protein CASSTNRGEQYF.

J is TRBJ2-7 and V is TRBV7-9; D is perhaps TRBD1 (5 bases). The CDR3 length is 16 residues. Trimming cost V 1 base and J 0 bases, with 13 bases left between them. Per germline, CDR1 SEHNR and CDR2 FQNEAQ (reference sequence). This CDR3 reads CASSLVLTDDSYEQYF. CDR3 DNA sequence: TGTGCCAGCAGCTTAGTACTGACAGATGACTCCTACGAGCAGTACTTC.

This clone was observed a handful of times. V gene TRBV30 combines with J gene TRBJ2-5, with 7 nucleotides matching TRBD2. Germline V CDR1 and CDR2: GTSNPN, SVGIG (reference sequence). This CDR3 contains 14 residues. Trimming cost V 3 bases and J 6 bases; bases outside gene matches: 10. The chain's CDR3 is CAWSSTRGVKTQYF. The DNA of the CDR3 is TGTGCCTGGAGCTCTACTCGGGGGGTTAAGACCCAGTACTTC.

V gene TRBV7-2 combines with J gene TRBJ1-1, with a weak D call TRBD1 (6 bases). Deletions cut 8 bases from V and 4 bases from J, with 14 bases between. CDR1 and CDR2 (germline): SGHTA, FQGNSA. This CDR3 has 13 amino acids. CDR3 protein: CASAREQGTEAFF. The CDR3 bases are TGTGCCAGCGCGAGGGAACAGGGCACTGAAGCTTTCTTT.

V usage is TRBV7-9 and J usage is TRBJ1-4, with D maybe TRBD1 (5 bases). V lost 5 bases and J 4 bases, leaving 8 bases between the germline ends. The germline CDR1 and CDR2 sequences are SEHNR and FQNEAQ (reference sequence). This CDR3 contains 13 residues. The CDR3 protein is CASSRDVNEKLFF. DNA for the CDR3: TGTGCCAGCAGCCGGGACGTTAATGAAAAACTGTTTTTT.

This clone was seen a few times. V gene TRBV19 combines with J gene TRBJ1-1; possibly TRBD1 for D (6 bases). V was clipped by 8 bases and J by 1 base, with 11 bases between them. Looked up from germline, CDR1 is LNHDA and CDR2 is SQIVND (reference sequence). The CDR3 has 13 residues. CDR3 residues: CASLNRENTEAFF. The CDR3 DNA is TGTGCCAGTTTGAACAGGGAGAACACTGAAGCTTTCTTT.

The genes are TRBV7-8 and TRBJ2-5, with D perhaps TRBD1 (5 bases). The CDR3 covers 14 residues. V was pared by 1 base and J by 5 bases, with 11 bases between. CDR1 is SGHVS, CDR2 FQNEAQ, per germline. The CDR3 region has the DNA TGTGCCAGCAGCTTAGTGGAGACAGAGGAGACCCAGTACTTC. This encodes CASSLVETEETQYF.

This clone was detected only once. The genes are TRBV18 and TRBJ2-2, with 8 bases identical to TRBD2. J lost 5 bases, V lost 6 bases, and 11 bases had no gene match. Per germline, CDR1 KGHSH and CDR2 LQKENI. This CDR3 comprises 16 residues. DNA for the CDR3: TGTGCCAGCTCCTCCCCGGGAGCGGGAGTTACCGGGGAGCTGTTTTTT. Protein product: CASSSPGAGVTGELFF.

The rearrangement uses TRBV2 and TRBJ2-7; 8 bases map to TRBD1. The germline V gene encodes CDR1 SNHLY and CDR2 FYNNEI. This CDR3 contains 14 residues. Trimming cost V 6 bases and J 0 bases; bases outside gene matches: 4. The CDR3 DNA sequence: TGTGCCAGCAGCGGGACAGGAAGCTCCTACGAGCAGTACTTC. Protein product: CASSGTGSSYEQYF.